The 15 T cell receptor beta chains below all came from one sample that was sequenced in a study of T cells in localized non-small cell lung cancer. Assay: immunoSEQ multiplex PCR; the TCRdb copy retains only in-frame clones and omits some. The top ten clones hold around 6.4% of a sample with fewer than 45,000 clones, around 86% of them seen once. The sample was peripheral blood, taken before any cancer treatment. The receptors here all came from a man aged 35-75 years with stage I lung adenocarcinoma.

The chain employs TRBV7-8 and TRBJ1-5; D not certain. V was clipped by 1 base and J by 5 bases, with 6 bases between them. This CDR3 is built from 13 residues. The V gene's germline CDR1 is SGHVS and CDR2 FQNEAQ. The CDR3 nucleotides are TGTGCCAGCAGCTTAGTAGCGGATCAGCCCCAGCATTTT. This translates into CASSLVADQPQHF.

This clone was detected only once. V usage is TRBV23-1 and J usage is TRBJ2-3, with 9 bases identical to TRBD1. TRBV23-1 is reported as an ORF; its role is uncertain. V was pared by 0 bases and J by 2 bases, with 27 bases of the junction left unmatched. CDR3 length: 24 amino acids. The CDR3 region is CASSQSHPPFPGTGIRGPTDTQYF. CDR3 DNA: TGCGCCAGCAGTCAATCTCATCCCCCTTTTCCCGGGACAGGGATAAGGGGGCCCACAGATACGCAGTATTTT.

The chain links TRBV5-1 to TRBJ2-5; D ambiguous. This CDR3 has 12 residues. CDR1 and CDR2 (germline): SGHRS, YFSETQ. Trimming took 4 bases from V and 3 from J, leaving 7 bases between them. The CDR3 is CASSVGEETQYF. The CDR3, as DNA: TGCGCCAGCAGCGTCGGAGAAGAGACCCAGTACTTC.

The CDR3 is CASSPGGAGASYNEQFF. The DNA of the CDR3 is TGTGCCAGCAGCCCCGGTGGAGCGGGCGCTTCCTACAATGAGCAGTTCTTC. The rearrangement joins TRBV7-2 to TRBJ2-1, with a weak D call TRBD2 (6 bases). Germline loops: CDR1 SGHTA, CDR2 FQGNSA. The length of the CDR3 is 17 residues. V was pared by 5 bases and J by 1 base, with 18 bases between.

The rearrangement uses TRBV7-3 and TRBJ2-1; D is unclear. Germline loops: CDR1 SGHTA, CDR2 FQGTGA. The CDR3 is 11 residues long. V was pared by 1 base and J by 10 bases, with 5 bases between. As DNA, the CDR3 is TGTGCCAGCAGCTTAATGGGGGAGCAGTTCTTC. Translated: CASSLMGEQFF.

The chain links TRBV7-6 to TRBJ2-7, with a tentative D call TRBD2 (5 bases). CDR3 size: 13 residues. The ends were cut back, 3 bases at V and 4 bases at J, with 10 bases in the middle. In germline, CDR1 is SGHVS, CDR2 FNYEAQ. CDR3: CASSFGSGYEQYF. The CDR3 bases are TGTGCCAGCAGCTTTGGCAGCGGTTACGAGCAGTACTTC.

This clone was seen just once. The J gene is TRBJ1-1, the V gene TRBV5-1; D not certain. Trimming pared 0 bases from V and 3 bases from J, leaving 6 bases between. Germline V gene sequence: CDR1 SGHRS, CDR2 YFSETQ. The CDR3 length is 13 residues. In nucleotides, the CDR3 is TGCGCCAGCAGCTTGGTTCAGTACACTGAAGCTTTCTTT. Its protein is CASSLVQYTEAFF.

V and J are TRBV25-1 and TRBJ1-5; TRBD1 agrees at 9 bases. The CDR3 runs 16 residues. Per the germline V gene, CDR1 is MGHDK and CDR2 is SYGVNS. V gave up 6 bases and J gave up 3 bases; unmatched junction bases: 9. The CDR3 loop is CASSSSGTGYNQPQHF. As DNA, the CDR3 is TGTGCCAGCAGCTCTTCCGGGACAGGGTACAATCAGCCCCAGCATTTT.

The chain joins TRBV4-2 to TRBJ1-2; 8 bases map to TRBD1. V lost 0 bases, J lost 4 bases, and 4 bases stayed unmatched. The CDR3 runs to 15 residues. From germline, CDR1 is LGHNA and CDR2 YNFKEQ. CDR3: CASSQEADRAYGYTF. CDR3 DNA: TGTGCCAGCAGCCAAGAGGCGGACAGGGCCTATGGCTACACCTTC.

The chain recombines TRBV13 with TRBJ2-5, with 14 bases that match TRBD2. Germline lookup yields CDR1 PRHDT and CDR2 FYEKMQ (reference sequence). V was pared by 5 bases and J by 2 bases, with 7 bases of the junction left unmatched. The CDR3 spans 17 residues. The CDR3 DNA follows: TGTGCCAGCAGCCGAGGACTAGCGGGGGGTCCACAAGAGACCCAGTACTTC. Residues: CASSRGLAGGPQETQYF.

The V call is TRBV5-6, the J call TRBJ2-5; D is perhaps TRBD2 (6 bases). Germline V gene data show CDR1 as SGHDT and CDR2 as YYEEEE. V lost 4 bases and J lost 2, with 15 bases in between. CDR3 length equals 15 residues. In DNA form, the CDR3 reads TGTGCCAGCAGCGCCCGTAGACTAGTACAAGAGACCCAGTACTTC. It encodes CASSARRLVQETQYF.

The rearrangement uses TRBV6-5 and TRBJ1-1, with TRBD1 as a possible D gene (6 bases). With 4 bases removed from V and 4 bases from J, the gap between germline ends came to 10 bases. The CDR3 has 13 amino acids. Germline V gene lookup returns CDR1 MNHEY and CDR2 SVGAGI. Here the CDR3 reads CASSLTGFTEAFF. CDR3 nucleotide sequence: TGTGCCAGCAGTTTAACAGGGTTCACTGAAGCTTTCTTT.

The chain recombines TRBV29-1 with TRBJ1-1; D is ambiguous. Germline CDR1 and CDR2: SQVTM and ANQGSEA. CDR3 size: 12 residues. Deletions cut 6 bases from V and 5 bases from J, with 13 bases between. The CDR3 bases are TGCAGCGTCGGTGATAGTGGGACTGAAGCTTTCTTT. Translating gives CSVGDSGTEAFF.

The table lists this clone with a count of one. Here the CDR3 reads CASSVLRGARQSEQYF. CDR3 nucleotides: TGTGCCAGTAGTGTCCTCAGGGGCGCAAGACAATCCGAGCAGTACTTC. The chain employs TRBV19 and TRBJ2-7, with a weak D call TRBD1 (6 bases). The V gene lost 5 bases and the J gene lost 6 bases, with 23 bases spanning the gap. Germline CDR1 LNHDA, CDR2 SQIVND (reference sequence). CDR3 size: 16 residues. The complete variable domain, with remaining parts taken from reference TRBV19 and TRBJ2-7, reads DGGITQSPKYLFRKEGQNVTLSCEQNLNHDAMYWYRQDPGQGLRLIYYSQIVNDFQKGDIAEGYSVSREKKESFPLTVTSAQKNPTAFYLCASSVLRGARQSEQYFGPGTRLTVT.

This rearrangement joins TRBV27 to TRBJ2-6, with no clear D. V was cut by 1 base and J by 1 base, with 17 bases left in between. This CDR3 is 19 amino acids long. Per the germline V gene, CDR1 is MNHEY and CDR2 is SMNVEV (reference sequence). The CDR3 loop reads CASSLYASLVGSGANVLTF. The CDR3 DNA reads as TGTGCCAGCAGTTTATACGCCAGCCTGGTGGGATCTGGGGCCAACGTCCTGACTTTC.